The rows below give T cell receptor beta chains drawn from one sample of a study of blood T cell repertoires in COVID-19. The table came from immunoSEQ multiplex PCR; TCRdb's copy has only in-frame clones and leaves some out. The sample shows under 100,000 clones, 81% of them seen only once. The sample was peripheral blood. These receptor sequences come from a man older than 75 with active or convalescent COVID-19. The CDR3 runs from the conserved cysteine through the conserved F or W. A D gene is named only where the DNA matches it firmly. Some rows mark clone size as missing; the rest say once, few, many or name a class of expanded clone.

d_call j_call clone_size cdr3_length v_call cdr3_aa cdr3_nt
TRBD1 TRBJ2-7 NA 16 TRBV27 CASGRQGRGGIYEQYF TGTGCCAGCGGCCGACAGGGTAGGGGTGGCATATACGAGCAGTACTTC
NA TRBJ2-2 NA 15 TRBV18 CASSPRAGQTGELFF TGTGCCAGCTCACCAAGGGCCGGACAGACCGGGGAGCTGTTTTTT
NA TRBJ2-2 NA 14 TRBV5-1 CASSVQGNTGELFF TGCGCCAGCAGTGTACAGGGGAACACCGGGGAGCTGTTTTTT
NA TRBJ1-4 once 16 TRBV5-1 CASSDRGDATNEKLFF TGCGCCAGCAGCGACAGAGGAGATGCAACTAATGAAAAACTGTTTTTT
TRBD1 TRBJ1-5 NA 16 TRBV2 CASSAPGQGGNQPQHF TGTGCCAGCAGCGCCCCGGGACAGGGCGGGAATCAGCCCCAGCATTTT
NA TRBJ1-4 NA 16 TRBV6-5 CASSYLRGGSNEKLFF TGTGCCAGCAGTTACTTAAGGGGAGGGAGTAATGAAAAACTGTTTTTT
NA TRBJ2-2 NA 11 TRBV28 CASSLRGELFF TGTGCCAGCAGTTTGAGGGGGGAGCTGTTTTTT
NA TRBJ2-7 NA 14 TRBV7-9 CASSWTNGRHEQYF TGTGCCAGCAGCTGGACAAACGGTCGCCACGAGCAGTACTTC
TRBD1 TRBJ1-1 NA 17 TRBV19 CASIDGTETPPDREAFF TGTGCCAGCATCGACGGGACAGAGACCCCTCCGGACCGTGAAGCTTTCTTT
TRBD1 TRBJ1-5 NA 14 TRBV5-1 CASSVGQGDQPQHF TGCGCCAGCAGCGTGGGACAGGGGGACCAGCCCCAGCATTTT
NA TRBJ2-3 few 16 TRBV4-3 CASSQGSSSDTDTQYF TGCGCCAGCAGCCAAGGTTCGAGTAGCGATACAGATACGCAGTATTTT
NA TRBJ2-7 once 11 TRBV12-5 CASGYGYEQYF TGTGCTAGTGGTTACGGCTACGAGCAGTACTTC
NA TRBJ1-2 NA 13 TRBV28 CASSLNGIDGYTF TGTGCCAGCAGTTTAAACGGGATCGACGGCTACACCTTC
NA TRBJ2-5 NA 17 TRBV7-2 CASSLSTPTSGQGTQYF TGTGCCAGCAGCCTCTCAACCCCCACCAGCGGGCAAGGGACCCAGTACTTC
TRBD1 TRBJ1-4 NA 14 TRBV5-4 CASSMTGGSEKLFF TGTGCCAGCAGCATGACAGGGGGTAGCGAAAAACTGTTTTTT
TRBD2 TRBJ2-1 NA 16 TRBV11-2 CASSLLYGGLINEQFF TGTGCCAGCAGCTTATTATACGGGGGGTTGATCAATGAGCAGTTCTTC
TRBD1 TRBJ1-6 NA 15 TRBV5-1 CASSLIQGEGSPLHF TGCGCCAGCAGCCTAATTCAGGGGGAAGGTTCACCCCTCCACTTT
TRBD1 TRBJ1-1 NA 13 TRBV2 CASRLQGSTEAFF TGTGCCAGCAGGTTACAGGGGAGTACTGAAGCTTTCTTT
NA TRBJ2-3 NA 15 TRBV7-2 CASSSPTTGPDTQYF TGTGCCAGCAGCTCCCCCACGACTGGCCCAGATACGCAGTATTTT
NA TRBJ2-2 NA 15 TRBV24-1 CATSAGGGAAGELFF TGTGCCACCAGTGCCGGGGGAGGAGCTGCCGGGGAGCTGTTTTTT
NA TRBJ2-3 NA 14 TRBV4-1 CASSQDRDWDTQYF TGCGCCAGCAGCCAAGACAGGGACTGGGATACGCAGTATTTT
NA TRBJ1-3 NA 15 TRBV19 CASSIGADSGNTIYF TGTGCCAGTAGTATAGGGGCAGACTCTGGAAACACCATATATTTT
NA TRBJ1-3 NA 15 TRBV6-5 CASSYGGGRGNTIYF TGTGCCAGCAGTTACGGGGGGGGCCGAGGAAACACCATATATTTT
NA TRBJ2-7 NA 15 TRBV5-4 CASSSQISQQREQYF TGTGCCAGCAGCTCCCAAATCTCACAGCAGCGGGAGCAGTACTTC
NA TRBJ2-3 NA 16 TRBV18 CASSPRTTSSTDTQYF TGTGCCAGCTCACCCCGGACAACCTCTAGCACAGATACGCAGTATTTT
NA TRBJ1-1 NA 14 TRBV18 CASSSNTLGAEAFF TGTGCCAGCTCAAGCAACACCCTGGGCGCTGAAGCTTTCTTT
NA TRBJ1-2 NA 17 TRBV4-3 CASSQDWRRRGRYGYTF TGCGCCAGCAGCCAAGATTGGAGGCGCAGGGGCCGGTATGGCTACACCTTC
TRBD2 TRBJ2-1 NA 14 TRBV7-2 CASSSGTTSNEQFF TGTGCCAGCAGCTCCGGGACTACCTCCAATGAGCAGTTCTTC
NA TRBJ1-1 NA 15 TRBV15 CATRTGSLPGTEAFF TGTGCCACCAGAACCGGGAGCCTTCCCGGCACTGAAGCTTTCTTT
NA TRBJ1-5 NA 17 TRBV6-2/TRBV6-3 CASSTQGRGGGNQPQHF TGTGCCAGCAGCACCCAGGGGAGGGGAGGCGGCAATCAGCCCCAGCATTTT
NA TRBJ2-7 NA 14 TRBV24-1 CATSDIGQPYEQYF TGTGCCACCAGTGATATCGGACAGCCCTACGAGCAGTACTTC
NA TRBJ2-7 few 13 TRBV3-1/TRBV3-2 CASSQLLTYEQYF TGTGCCAGCAGCCAATTACTGACCTACGAGCAGTACTTC
NA TRBJ1-1 NA 14 TRBV5-6 CASSLAEWNTEAFF TGTGCCAGCAGCTTGGCCGAGTGGAACACTGAAGCTTTCTTT